What follows are 27 T cell receptor beta chains derived from one specimen sequenced in a study of T cell clonotyping in hematopoietic cell transplantation. Clones were read by immunoSEQ multiplex PCR, and TCRdb kept only the in-frame ones, dropping some. The profile shows some 8,400 clones, around nine tenths of them singletons. The material was peripheral blood mononuclear cells, obtained at the time of graft-versus-host disease after allogeneic stem cell transplant. The receptors come from a male patient over 55 who had an allogeneic stem cell transplant from a related donor, so the T cells may come from the graft donor. Some clones in this sample may be carry-over from other donors' samples.

V and J are TRBV6-1 and TRBJ1-5; TRBD1 matches 7 bases. The CDR3 totals 21 residues. Germline trimming cut 1 base from V and 0 bases from J; bases unmatched to any gene: 18. Looked up from germline, CDR1 is MNHNS and CDR2 is SASEGT. CDR3 sequence (DNA): TGTGCCAGCAGTGAAGGGCGACAGGGCCTTTCTCGCCTTTTTAGCAATCAGCCCCAGCATTTT. This gives the protein CASSEGRQGLSRLFSNQPQHF.

The chain is built from TRBV25-1 and TRBJ1-5, with D uncertain. The germline V gene encodes CDR1 MGHDK and CDR2 SYGVNS. The CDR3 covers 13 residues. V was shortened by 0 bases and J by 5 bases, with 5 bases between the two germline ends. CDR3 bases: TGTGCCAGCAGTGAATATTTGGATCAGCCCCAGCATTTT. Translated: CASSEYLDQPQHF.

This chain connects TRBV30 to TRBJ2-2; 7 nucleotides align to TRBD2. Germline CDR1 is GTSNPN and CDR2 is SVGIG (reference sequence). This CDR3 region has 14 residues. The V segment lost 5 bases and the J segment 6 bases; nucleotides outside the gene matches: 9. CDR3 sequence: CAWGPSGPPGELFF. The CDR3 DNA is TGTGCCTGGGGGCCTAGCGGCCCACCCGGGGAGCTGTTTTTT.

The chain joins TRBV10-1 to TRBJ2-5, with 9 bases aligning to TRBD2. The junction had 8 bases not matched to a gene; V was cut back by 6 bases and J by 0 bases. Germline V gene lookup returns CDR1 WNHNN and CDR2 SYGVQD (reference sequence). CDR3 length equals 16 residues. The CDR3 loop reads CASRATSGWYQETQYF. CDR3 DNA: TGCGCCAGCAGAGCCACTAGCGGGTGGTACCAAGAGACCCAGTACTTC.

In DNA form, the CDR3 reads TGTGCCAGCTCCGAACAGGGGTGGATCGCCGATCAGCCCCAGCATTTT. Its translation is CASSEQGWIADQPQHF. J is TRBJ1-5 and V is TRBV5-6, with TRBD1 matching 7 bases. Germline trimming cut 7 bases from V and 5 bases from J; bases unmatched to any gene: 15. CDR3 length equals 16 residues. The germline V gene has CDR1 SGHDT and CDR2 YYEEEE.

This clone is a singleton in its sample. The chain carries TRBV5-6 and TRBJ2-1; 12 positions match TRBD2. This CDR3 comprises 15 residues. V gave up 2 bases and J gave up 6 bases; unmatched junction bases: 3. CDR1 SGHDT and CDR2 YYEEEE come from the germline V gene. Here the CDR3 reads CASSFRTSGANEQFF. CDR3 nucleotide sequence: TGTGCCAGCAGCTTTCGGACTAGCGGGGCCAATGAGCAGTTCTTC.

The chain joins TRBV28 to TRBJ1-2; 8 bases are shared with TRBD1. Germline V CDR1 and CDR2: MDHEN, SYDVKM. This CDR3 is built from 16 residues. The V segment lost 0 bases and the J segment 7 bases; nucleotides outside the gene matches: 10. The CDR3: CASSLWLRGRHSGYTF. CDR3 DNA sequence: TGTGCCAGCAGTTTATGGCTCAGGGGGCGCCATTCTGGCTACACCTTC.

The gene calls are TRBV6-6 and TRBJ2-3; D remains ambiguous. The CDR3 loop spans 13 amino acids. The V end lost 4 bases, the J end lost 0 bases, and 5 bases lay between the germline ends. CDR1 is MNHNY, CDR2 SVGAGI, per germline (reference sequence). CDR3 bases: TGTGCCAGCAGTTTGTCTAGCACAGATACGCAGTATTTT. Its protein product is CASSLSSTDTQYF.

The J gene is TRBJ1-6, the V gene TRBV29-1; D not resolved. Per the germline V gene, CDR1 is SQVTM and CDR2 is ANQGSEA. This CDR3 has 13 amino acids. V gave up 6 bases and J gave up 6 bases, with 12 bases separating them. CDR3 amino acids: CSVRTAGNSPLHF. CDR3 bases: TGCAGCGTGCGGACGGCGGGTAATTCACCCCTCCACTTT.

This clone was recorded once. The chain uses TRBV7-6 and TRBJ2-7; TRBD1 or TRBD2 may be the D gene (5 bases each). Germline CDR1 is SGHVS and CDR2 is FNYEAQ. Between the trimmed V and J ends, which lost 5 bases and 0 bases, there was a span of 17 bases. This CDR3 is 16 amino acids long. The chain's CDR3 is CASSPGTERHSYEQYF. CDR3 coding DNA: TGTGCCAGCAGCCCCGGGACGGAGAGACACTCCTACGAGCAGTACTTC.

V and J are TRBV6-5 and TRBJ1-4; D is perhaps TRBD1 (5 bases). Germline-derived CDR1 and CDR2 are MNHEY and SVGAGI. The CDR3 loop spans 14 amino acids. Trimming took off 6 bases at V and 8 bases at J, with 16 bases between the two ends. CDR3 DNA sequence: TGTGCCAGCAGGAGAGTGGACGGGACCGAAAAACTGTTTTTT. It translates to CASRRVDGTEKLFF.

The genes are TRBV4-1 and TRBJ2-2; maybe TRBD2 (6 bases). This CDR3 has 15 amino acids. The V and J ends lost 1 base and 5 bases respectively, with 11 bases between them. Per the germline V gene, CDR1 is MGHRA and CDR2 is YSYEKL. CDR3 bases: TGCGCCAGCAGCCAAGGGGCAGGGAGGACCGGGGAGCTGTTTTTT. Protein sequence: CASSQGAGRTGELFF.

The rearrangement links TRBV10-1 to TRBJ1-2; D is perhaps TRBD1 (6 bases). The CDR3 consists of 12 residues. V shed 8 bases and J shed 3 bases, with 10 bases lying between them. Germline V gives CDR1 WNHNN, CDR2 SYGVQD (reference sequence). CDR3 amino acids: CASGGRDYGYTF. The CDR3 bases are TGCGCCAGCGGGGGGCGGGACTATGGCTACACCTTC.

The chain is built from TRBV28 and TRBJ1-4; 9 bases are shared with TRBD1. The CDR3 consists of 15 residues. Germline V CDR1 and CDR2: MDHEN, SYDVKM. J gave up 3 bases and V 6 bases, and 5 bases lay outside the gene matches. CDR3 in amino acids: CASRRDRGANEKLFF. CDR3 sequence (DNA): TGTGCCAGCAGGCGCGACAGGGGGGCTAATGAAAAACTGTTTTTT.

The CDR3 sequence is CASSEDRATGGNQPQHF. Written as DNA, the CDR3 is TGTGCCAGCAGTGAAGATCGGGCCACGGGTGGGAATCAGCCCCAGCATTTT. The chain uses TRBV6-1 and TRBJ1-5; D call uncertain. Trimming removed 1 base at V and 4 bases at J, with 17 bases between. The CDR3 consists of 17 residues. Per germline, CDR1 MNHNS and CDR2 SASEGT.

The rearrangement uses TRBV9 and TRBJ1-5; D call uncertain. The germline V gene encodes CDR1 SGDLS and CDR2 YYNGEE. The CDR3 spans 14 residues. V lost 3 bases to trimming and J lost 9 bases, with 16 bases between them. CDR3 amino acids: CASSAYGEGTPQHF. CDR3 DNA: TGTGCCAGCAGCGCCTACGGTGAGGGTACGCCCCAGCATTTT. Full variable domain (remainder filled in from reference TRBV9 and TRBJ1-5): DSGVTQTPKHLITATGQRVTLRCSPRSGDLSVYWYQQSLDQGLQFLIQYYNGEERAKGNILERFSAQQFPDLHSELNLSSLELGDSALYFCASSAYGEGTPQHFGDGTRLSIL.

This chain joins TRBV6-1 and TRBJ2-7; 8 bases align to TRBD1. V gave up 2 bases and J gave up 4 bases; unmatched junction bases: 7. This CDR3 is 15 amino acids long. Per germline, CDR1 MNHNS and CDR2 SASEGT. CDR3 sequence (DNA): TGTGCCAGCAGTGAATGGCAGGGGGCGGTTTACGAGCAGTACTTC. It translates to CASSEWQGAVYEQYF.

J is TRBJ2-7 and V is TRBV19; maybe TRBD1 (6 bases). Trimming took 4 bases from V and 0 from J, leaving 13 bases between them. The length of the CDR3 is 15 residues. Germline CDR1 reads LNHDA; CDR2 reads SQIVND (reference sequence). The CDR3 is CASSSNRVSSYEQYF. In DNA, the CDR3 is TGTGCCAGTAGTAGTAACAGGGTGAGCTCCTACGAGCAGTACTTC.

The genes are TRBV7-3 and TRBJ2-1, with D hard to call. This CDR3 has 13 residues. Germline values: CDR1 SGHTA, CDR2 FQGTGA. V lost 5 bases, J lost 9 bases, and 14 bases lay in between. The CDR3 reads CASSQSLVSEQFF. The DNA of the CDR3 is TGTGCCAGCAGCCAATCTTTAGTGTCTGAGCAGTTCTTC.

J is TRBJ1-2 and V is TRBV18, with 10 positions matching TRBD1. Germline trimming cut 6 bases from V and 6 bases from J; bases unmatched to any gene: 4. The CDR3 spans 13 residues. Germline CDR1 is KGHSH and CDR2 is LQKENI. The CDR3 sequence is CASSGQGKDGYTF. The CDR3 DNA reads TGTGCCAGCTCGGGACAGGGGAAGGATGGCTACACCTTC. Together with reference TRBV18 and TRBJ1-2, the CDR3 gives the full variable domain: NAGVMQNPRHLVRRRGQEARLRCSPMKGHSHVYWYRQLPEEGLKFMVYLQKENIIDESGMPKERFSAEFPKEGPSILRIQQVVRGDSAAYFCASSGQGKDGYTFGSGTRLTVV.

For the CDR3, the DNA is TGTGCCAGCAGCCCCCGTGGCCCTGGAAACACCATATATTTT. It yields the protein CASSPRGPGNTIYF. The gene calls are TRBV7-8 and TRBJ1-3; no reliable D call. V was clipped by 5 bases and J by 2 bases, with 10 bases between them. The CDR3 consists of 14 residues. The germline V gene encodes CDR1 SGHVS and CDR2 FQNEAQ.

This clone was observed a few times. The gene calls are TRBV7-2 and TRBJ2-7; 9 bases map to TRBD1. The CDR3 has 15 residues. The germline CDR1 and CDR2 sequences are SGHTA and FQGNSA. The J segment lost 3 bases and the V segment lost 5 bases, leaving 8 bases of the junction unmatched. The CDR3 is CASSLDRTGVYEQYF. CDR3 sequence (DNA): TGTGCCAGCAGCCTAGACCGGACAGGGGTCTACGAGCAGTACTTC.

The DNA of the CDR3 is TGTGCCAGCAGTGAAGGGACAGGGTTCACCTACGAGCAGTACTTC. The encoded protein is CASSEGTGFTYEQYF. The chain employs TRBV2 and TRBJ2-7, with 8 bases identical to TRBD1. With V trimmed by 1 base and J by 2 bases, 4 bases remained unmatched. CDR3 length equals 15 residues. The germline V gene has CDR1 SNHLY and CDR2 FYNNEI.

This clone was seen only once. The chain links TRBV11-2 to TRBJ2-7; D may correspond to TRBD1 or TRBD2 (6 bases each). The CDR3 has 15 amino acids. Germline loops: CDR1 SGHAT, CDR2 FQNNGV. Deletions cut 5 bases from V and 2 bases from J, with 16 bases between. The CDR3: CASSPRGTQPYEQYF. For the CDR3, the DNA is TGTGCCAGCAGCCCCCGGGGGACACAACCCTACGAGCAGTACTTC.

This rearrangement joins TRBV6-1 to TRBJ2-3; TRBD2 aligns across 8 bases. Trimming took 2 bases from V and 1 from J; bases not matched to a gene: 2. CDR1 is MNHNS and CDR2 is SASEGT in the germline V gene. The CDR3 loop spans 15 amino acids. CDR3 coding DNA: TGTGCCAGCAGTGAAATACTAGCGGGCACAGATACGCAGTATTTT. It yields the protein CASSEILAGTDTQYF.

The chain has TRBV9 and TRBJ2-5, with D possibly TRBD2 on 6 matching bases. Trimming removed 0 bases from V and 7 bases from J, with 13 bases in between. This CDR3 has 14 residues. CDR1 and CDR2 from the germline V gene are SGDLS and YYNGEE. The CDR3 region has the DNA TGTGCCAGCAGCGTAGGGGGTAGGGGAGGGACCCAGTACTTC. As protein: CASSVGGRGGTQYF.

The chain combines TRBV5-1 with TRBJ2-7; possibly TRBD1 for D (6 bases). V gave up 5 bases and J gave up 2 bases, with 20 bases separating them. CDR3 length: 16 amino acids. Germline CDR1 reads SGHRS; CDR2 reads YFSETQ. The CDR3 nucleotides are TGCGCCAGCAGGCAGGCAGGGACACTATACCCCTACGAGCAGTACTTC. Protein sequence: CASRQAGTLYPYEQYF.